This TCR beta chain emerged from a study of shared clonotypes between healthy human individuals. Study findings and constraints: Incompleteness in sorted-subset sequencing, despite large depth, was shown by rarefaction.

Those who donated, Caucasian adults without exception, all lived in Nashville, Tennessee. The genomic DNA of each subset was split evenly across several immunoSEQ plates. Measured with immunoSEQ multiplex PCR; TCRdb has only the in-frame clones, and not every one. The table records 550,000 to 700,000 clones, less than 80% of them present only once. Details on this clone: Its antigen remains unknown.

Germline lookup yields CDR1 SGHDN and CDR2 FVKESK. The CDR3 loop spans 17 amino acids. V trimming: 0 bases; J trimming: 9 bases; junction bases outside the gene matches: 13. Sequencing input: memory CD4+ T cells sorted from blood. Subset here: CD45RA-negative fraction. The rearrangement links TRBV14 to TRBJ2-1, with TRBD2 identical over 8 bases. The TCR comes from a woman in her thirties in good health. The CDR3 nucleotides read TGTGCCAGCAGCCAAGATTGGGGGACTAGTGCGCGGGTTGAGCAGTTCTTC. As protein: CASSQDWGTSARVEQFF.